This T cell receptor beta chain was recovered during a study of blood T cell repertoires in COVID-19. Study-level information: Samples came from the United States, Italy and Spain, spanning acute and convalescent COVID-19. The cDNA or gDNA used as material had been derived from T cells, B-cell-depleted T cells, or PBMCs.

Source study methods: Cell counts per sample came from amplifying reference gene primers. Profiling relied on immunoSEQ multiplex PCR, and the TCRdb table lists in-frame clones only, not all of them. That table supplies the V and J calls and clone size; D and trimming were determined from the DNA. The sample shows more than 25,000 clones, 89% of them seen only once. The V and J ends lost 5 bases and 4 bases, in that order; junction bases with no gene match: 10. The CDR3 runs to 17 residues. Germline V gene lookup returns CDR1 MNHNY and CDR2 SVGAGI (reference sequence). The chain couples TRBV6-6 to TRBJ2-3; 12 nucleotides align to TRBD1. The source material was peripheral blood. This TCR was recovered from a woman in her thirties or forties with active or convalescent COVID-19. The CDR3 DNA is TGTGCCAGCAGTCCCCATTCCGGGACAGGGGGCGCAGATACGCAGTATTTT. It is translated as CASSPHSGTGGADTQYF.